This T cell receptor beta chain was sequenced for a study of cytomegalovirus exposure and HLA in healthy donors. Study at large: Within an early data release were 65 million to 90 million unique TCRs drawn from HLA-typed donors. Of the donors genotyped, several hundred in all, 65% to 90% fell in the Caucasian-associated ancestry cluster.

The PCR used 60 Vbeta and 13 Jbeta primers. Repertoires were generated with immunoSEQ multiplex PCR, while TCRdb's copy carries only in-frame clones and drops some. The data show 120,000 to 150,000 clones, about 85% seen once. Germline CDR1 reads MDHEN; CDR2 reads SYDVKM. The ends lost 4 bases at V and 4 bases at J; junction bases unmatched: 12. The CDR3 sequence is 19 residues long. The sample was PBMCs. The receptor's source is a female donor in good health and CMV-seronegative. This rearrangement joins TRBV28 to TRBJ2-2; 13 bases are a match to TRBD2. The CDR3 nucleotides read TGTGCCAGCAGTTCCCCCTCCTGGACTAGCGGGAGCGGCACCGGGGAGCTGTTTTTT. It yields the protein CASSSPSWTSGSGTGELFF.